The clone carrying this TCR beta chain was seen at least ten times. Using RNA transcripts as the source, TCR beta CDR3 regions were amplified. An initial round of RT-PCR targeting the TCR CDR3 relied on the HTBI primer set. TCRdb processed the multiplex PCR reads anew with MiXCR; each CDR3 protein has one entry. The sample has fewer than 400,000 distinct CDR3 sequences, approximately 14% seen once. These data come from a study of T cells in Graves' hyperthyroidism and ophthalmopathy. With 3 bases clipped from V and 8 bases from J, the junction kept 11 bases outside the gene matches. The CDR3 contains 16 residues. Germline assignment: CDR1 MDHEN and CDR2 SYDVKM.

The sample was blood. The V call is TRBV28, the J call TRBJ2-1; 9 bases are shared with TRBD2. The source of this sequence is a woman younger than 35 with Graves' hyperthyroidism that later progressed to Graves' ophthalmopathy. This CDR3 is CASSFLGAGGIDEQFF. CDR3 DNA: TGTGCCAGCAGTTTTCTCGGGGCGGGAGGGATCGATGAGCAGTTCTTC.